This section outlines one T cell receptor beta chain sequence together with its context. Antigen specificity is unknown. The PCR employed 60 Vbeta primers together with 13 Jbeta primers. The repertoire was sequenced with immunoSEQ multiplex PCR; TCRdb's copy has only in-frame clones and lacks some. This sample has 150,000 to 200,000 clones, with 60% to 85% found just once. The source of the sample is a study of cytomegalovirus exposure and HLA in healthy donors. Study context: A prior study identified 117 million unique TCR beta sequences from about 179 million T cells.

Points from the study as a whole: One later analysis reportedly identified an Asian-associated ancestry cluster that showed fewer N-insertions than the approximately 670-donor mean. Reportedly, diagnosis of cytomegalovirus status by the classifier showed high specificity and sensitivity. The likely origin of a cluster of highly shared sequence variants was a sequencing artifact.

The material sequenced was PBMCs. The sequence was obtained from a woman in her forties in good health and CMV-seronegative.

The CDR3 loop reads CSVARVRALEETQYF. In DNA form, the CDR3 reads TGCAGCGTTGCTCGCGTCAGGGCCCTTGAAGAGACCCAGTACTTC. The chain links TRBV29-1 to TRBJ2-5; D perhaps matches TRBD1 (5 bases). Germline V gene data show CDR1 as SQVTM and CDR2 as ANQGSEA. V was cut by 4 bases and J by 3 bases, with 18 bases left in between. The CDR3 spans 15 residues.